This TCR beta chain was identified during a study of shared clonotypes between healthy human individuals. Concerning this clone itself: The antigen remains unidentified.

CDR3 length: 15 amino acids. Trimming removed 6 bases from V and 3 bases from J; junction bases left unmatched: 5. The V gene's germline CDR1 is MNHEY and CDR2 SMNVEV (reference sequence). The repertoire was sequenced with immunoSEQ multiplex PCR; TCRdb's copy has only in-frame clones and lacks some. This table holds some 2,100,000 clones, 85% to 95% found once. Naive CD8 cells were CD45RO-negative, positively selected for CCR7, excluding terminally differentiated effector memory CD45RA+ cells. Points from the study as a whole: Clonotype sharing among the donors was expected to vary with sequencing depth.

The source of this sequence is a man in his late teens or twenties in good health. Some clones in this sample may be carry-over from other donors' samples. The chain couples TRBV27 to TRBJ2-1; 10 bases are shared with TRBD1. Source material: naive CD8+ T cells from PBMCs. CDR3 coding DNA: TGTGCCAGCAGCCGGGACAGGGGTGGCTACAATGAGCAGTTCTTC. This encodes CASSRDRGGYNEQFF.